The 27 T cell receptor beta chains given below trace back to one sample, sequenced in a study of OX40 agonist ivuxolimab in advanced cancers. Sequencing was performed with immunoSEQ multiplex PCR; in TCRdb, only in-frame clones are kept and a portion is missing. The data contain about 27,000 clones, 76% of them seen just once; the ten biggest clones take up roughly 13%. Material: CD4+ or CD8+ T cells sorted from blood, obtained in a trial of the OX40 agonist ivuxolimab. These TCRs come from an adult with an advanced solid tumor such as melanoma, head and neck, liver or kidney cancer.

The count of this clone is one. J is TRBJ1-5 and V is TRBV7-2; no definite D call. CDR3 length equals 13 residues. Germline assignment: CDR1 SGHTA and CDR2 FQGNSA. V was pared by 1 base and J by 6 bases, with 7 bases between. The DNA for the CDR3 is TGTGCCAGCAGCTTAGGGCGCCTTCAGCCCCAGCATTTT. Amino acid sequence: CASSLGRLQPQHF.

The J gene is TRBJ1-4, the V gene TRBV4-2, with D unclear. Germline V gives CDR1 LGHNA, CDR2 YNFKEQ. V was cut by 8 bases and J by 5 bases, with 15 bases left in between. The length of the CDR3 is 14 residues. CDR3 in amino acids: CASGSAGPNEKLFF. The CDR3 DNA reads TGTGCCAGCGGCTCGGCAGGCCCCAATGAAAAACTGTTTTTT.

This clone was seen a few times. The rearrangement links TRBV27 to TRBJ1-1; D not certain. The CDR3 consists of 12 residues. Trimming left V 5 bases short and J 5 bases short, with 9 bases between. Germline values: CDR1 MNHEY, CDR2 SMNVEV (reference sequence). The CDR3 nucleotides are TGTGCCAGCAGTGATAGGTCTACTGAAGCTTTCTTT. Translated: CASSDRSTEAFF.

This clone is a singleton in its sample. The gene calls are TRBV5-4 and TRBJ1-2; 7 bases map to TRBD1. Germline lookup yields CDR1 SGHNT and CDR2 YYREEE (reference sequence). Trimming removed 1 base from V and 5 bases from J; junction bases left unmatched: 8. The CDR3 contains 15 residues. The DNA for the CDR3 is TGTGCCAGCAGCTTGAATAGGGGACAGAGTTATGGCTACACCTTC. It is translated as CASSLNRGQSYGYTF.

The chain uses TRBV27 and TRBJ1-1; D ambiguous. V was shortened by 4 bases and J by 6 bases, with 30 bases between the two germline ends. Looked up from germline, CDR1 is MNHEY and CDR2 is SMNVEV (reference sequence). The CDR3 contains 19 residues. The chain's CDR3 is CASSSIPNPSMSYRAEAFF. CDR3 bases: TGTGCCAGCAGTTCCATCCCAAACCCATCCATGAGTTATAGAGCTGAAGCTTTCTTT.

The chain is built from TRBV12-5 and TRBJ2-5, with D perhaps matching TRBD1 (5 bases). The CDR3 loop spans 13 amino acids. Germline V CDR1 and CDR2: LGHNT, FRNRAP. The V end lost 7 bases, the J end lost 3 bases, and 12 bases lay between the germline ends. CDR3 residues: CASALGEKETQYF. CDR3 sequence (DNA): TGTGCTAGTGCCCTAGGGGAAAAAGAGACCCAGTACTTC.

This clone was detected only once. V is TRBV4-1 and J is TRBJ1-6; TRBD1 might be the D (6 bases). The germline V gene has CDR1 MGHRA and CDR2 YSYEKL. Trimming left V 4 bases short and J 4 bases short, with 11 bases between. The CDR3 has 15 residues. CDR3 amino acids: CASSPGGAYNSPLHF. In nucleotides, the CDR3 is TGCGCCAGCAGCCCGGGGGGGGCTTATAATTCACCCCTCCACTTT.

The J gene is TRBJ1-6, the V gene TRBV7-2; D may be TRBD1 (5 bases). Trimming shortened V by 7 bases and J by 8 bases, and 15 bases separated the two germline ends. This CDR3 is 14 amino acids long. The germline V gene has CDR1 SGHTA and CDR2 FQGNSA. CDR3 DNA sequence: TGTGCCAGCACCCTTGAGAGGGGTTATTCACCCCTCCACTTT. This sequence encodes CASTLERGYSPLHF. The full variable domain, with the rest looked up from reference TRBV7-2 and TRBJ1-6, is GAGVSQSPSNKVTEKGKDVELRCDPISGHTALYWYRQSLGQGLEFLIYFQGNSAPDKSGLPSDRFSAERTGGSVSTLTIQRTQQEDSAVYLCASTLERGYSPLHFGNGTRLTVT.

This clone was detected once. The chain links TRBV5-1 to TRBJ2-7, with 10 bases aligning to TRBD2. Per the germline V gene, CDR1 is SGHRS and CDR2 is YFSETQ. V lost 0 bases, J lost 5 bases, and 5 bases stayed unmatched. The CDR3 length is 15 residues. The CDR3 sequence: CASSLGSSGGNEQYF. CDR3 coding DNA: TGCGCCAGCAGCTTGGGTTCTAGCGGGGGAAACGAGCAGTACTTC. Supplemented by reference TRBV5-1 and TRBJ2-7, the full variable domain reads KAGVTQTPRYLIKTRGQQVTLSCSPISGHRSVSWYQQTPGQGLQFLFEYFSETQRNKGNFPGRFSGRQFSNSRSEMNVSTLELGDSALYLCASSLGSSGGNEQYFGPGTRLTVT.

This chain uses TRBV10-3 with TRBJ2-7, with 11 bases fitting TRBD2. CDR1 and CDR2 from the germline V gene are ENHRY and SYGVKD. Trimming at V came to 4 bases and at J to 2 bases, leaving 4 bases not matched to a gene. This CDR3 region has 15 residues. The CDR3 nucleotides read TGTGCCATCAGTGCCTTGACTAGCGGGGCCTACGAGCAGTACTTC. Protein sequence: CAISALTSGAYEQYF.

The chain recombines TRBV30 with TRBJ1-2, with no clear D. V lost 0 bases to trimming and J lost 5 bases, with 10 bases between them. The CDR3 loop spans 13 amino acids. Germline CDR1 reads GTSNPN; CDR2 reads SVGIG (reference sequence). CDR3 DNA: TGTGCCTGGAGTGTACGACATACGTATGGCTACACCTTC. It yields the protein CAWSVRHTYGYTF.

This chain joins TRBV20-1 and TRBJ1-2; D unclear. Germline assignment: CDR1 DFQATT and CDR2 SNEGSKA (reference sequence). Trimming pared 4 bases from V and 8 bases from J, leaving 8 bases between. The CDR3 loop spans 10 amino acids. CDR3 loop: CSAIADGYTF. CDR3 nucleotides: TGCAGTGCTATTGCGGACGGCTACACCTTC.

This sequence joins TRBV6-5 and TRBJ2-3; D is ambiguous. The CDR3 has 11 residues. The ends were cut back, 6 bases at V and 2 bases at J, with 3 bases in the middle. The germline V gene encodes CDR1 MNHEY and CDR2 SVGAGI. CDR3 DNA: TGTGCCAGCAGCAACACAGATACGCAGTATTTT. As protein: CASSNTDTQYF.

This clone rates as medium-sized (0.01 to 0.1%). The chain joins TRBV6-5 to TRBJ2-5, with D unclear. Trimming stripped 0 bases from V and 1 base from J, with 12 bases between. CDR1 MNHEY and CDR2 SVGAGI come from the germline V gene. The CDR3 contains 16 residues. The CDR3 region is CASSYSKQRPQETQYF. The CDR3, as DNA: TGTGCCAGCAGTTACTCGAAGCAGCGTCCCCAAGAGACCCAGTACTTC.

The chain carries TRBV6-6 and TRBJ2-2; a possible D gene is TRBD2 (7 bases). CDR3 size: 15 residues. V was clipped by 6 bases and J by 3 bases, with 14 bases between them. Germline V lookup: CDR1 MNHNY, CDR2 SVGAGI (reference sequence). CDR3 amino acids: CASSLRGGDTGELFF. CDR3 DNA: TGTGCCAGCAGCCTGAGGGGGGGGGACACCGGGGAGCTGTTTTTT.

By share, this clone counts as medium-sized. Other DNA sequences in the sample encode the same CDR3. The chain carries TRBV4-3 and TRBJ2-3; D is possibly TRBD2 (6 bases). Trimming pared 4 bases from V and 1 base from J, leaving 6 bases between. The CDR3 has 13 amino acids. In germline, CDR1 is LGHNA, CDR2 YSLEER. The CDR3 DNA is TGCGCCAGCAGCCCGGGGGGCACAGATACGCAGTATTTT. It is translated as CASSPGGTDTQYF.

V gene TRBV6-6 combines with J gene TRBJ1-5; the D is unclear. This CDR3 spans 14 amino acids. The V gene lost 6 bases and the J gene lost 3 bases, with 12 bases spanning the gap. Germline V gene lookup returns CDR1 MNHNY and CDR2 SVGAGI (reference sequence). The CDR3 region is CASSQDPFNQPQHF. The CDR3 DNA sequence: TGTGCCAGCAGCCAAGACCCATTCAATCAGCCCCAGCATTTT.

The rearrangement uses TRBV30 and TRBJ1-6; D call uncertain. Looked up from germline, CDR1 is GTSNPN and CDR2 is SVGIG (reference sequence). The CDR3 consists of 14 residues. The V gene lost 0 bases and the J gene lost 7 bases, with 10 bases spanning the gap. CDR3 sequence: CAWSVNKPNSPLHF. CDR3 DNA sequence: TGTGCCTGGAGTGTAAACAAGCCGAATTCACCCCTCCACTTT.

In regard to this clone: Other DNA sequences in the same sample also yield this CDR3. The V and J genes are TRBV19 and TRBJ1-5; 8 bases match TRBD1. This CDR3 contains 15 residues. With 6 bases clipped from V and 6 bases from J, the junction kept 10 bases outside the gene matches. Germline CDR1 is LNHDA and CDR2 is SQIVND (reference sequence). This chain's CDR3 is CASRSQGAQSQPQHF. The CDR3 DNA reads TGTGCCAGTAGATCCCAGGGGGCGCAGAGTCAGCCCCAGCATTTT.

By proportion, this clone is medium-sized. The chain recombines TRBV19 with TRBJ2-2, with D hard to call. V gave up 0 bases and J gave up 7 bases, with 9 bases separating them. The CDR3 contains 14 residues. The V gene's germline CDR1 is LNHDA and CDR2 SQIVND (reference sequence). The CDR3 nucleotides are TGTGCCAGTAGTATAGATAAAAGTAGCGGGGAGCTGTTTTTT. Its translation: CASSIDKSSGELFF.

The chain employs TRBV6-5 and TRBJ2-1; 9 nucleotides match TRBD1. Germline CDR1 reads MNHEY; CDR2 reads SVGAGI. The CDR3 is 16 amino acids. With 4 bases clipped from V and 3 bases from J, the junction kept 7 bases outside the gene matches. CDR3 bases: TGTGCCAGCAGTTCCGGACAGGGGTTTTACTACAATGAGCAGTTCTTC. Encoded protein: CASSSGQGFYYNEQFF.

The CDR3 DNA reads TGTGCCAGCAGCCTGGACGGCCATGGGGGAAGGGACGAAAGTACACCCCTCCACTTT. Amino acids: CASSLDGHGGRDESTPLHF. The chain uses TRBV5-6 and TRBJ1-6, with D possibly being TRBD1 (5 bases). This CDR3 contains 19 residues. CDR1 is SGHDT, CDR2 YYEEEE, per germline. The V gene lost 4 bases and the J gene lost 11 bases, with 31 bases spanning the gap.

This clone has a handful of counts. This chain connects TRBV6-1 to TRBJ2-3, with 10 bases identical to TRBD1. Germline loops: CDR1 MNHNS, CDR2 SASEGT. J lost 1 base, V lost 6 bases, and 4 bases had no gene match. This CDR3 has 15 amino acids. The CDR3 DNA reads as TGTGCCAGCAGACCTGGGACAGGGGGCACAGATACGCAGTATTTT. Encoded protein: CASRPGTGGTDTQYF.

The gene calls are TRBV11-2 and TRBJ2-5, with 8 positions matching TRBD2. V was pared by 4 bases and J by 5 bases, with 9 bases of the junction left unmatched. The CDR3 has 15 residues. Germline values: CDR1 SGHAT, CDR2 FQNNGV. The CDR3 region is CASSSNRGGEETQYF. DNA for the CDR3: TGTGCCAGCAGCTCAAACCGGGGGGGCGAGGAGACCCAGTACTTC.

In this sample, this clone turned up a few times. The chain joins TRBV6-6 to TRBJ2-5; D not resolved. The CDR3 length is 11 residues. The germline CDR1 and CDR2 sequences are MNHNY and SVGAGI (reference sequence). Deletions cut 6 bases from V and 4 bases from J, with 6 bases between. CDR3 residues: CASRETETQYF. The CDR3 DNA is TGTGCCAGCAGAGAAACAGAGACCCAGTACTTC.

The V call is TRBV2, the J call TRBJ1-4; D unresolved. This CDR3 has 12 amino acids. CDR1 and CDR2 (germline): SNHLY, FYNNEI. V gave up 4 bases and J gave up 8 bases, with 8 bases separating them. CDR3: CASSASGEKLFF. CDR3 DNA: TGTGCCAGCAGTGCCAGTGGGGAAAAACTGTTTTTT.

V usage is TRBV5-4 and J usage is TRBJ2-7; no reliable D call. CDR1 and CDR2 (germline): SGHNT, YYREEE (reference sequence). V lost 3 bases and J 7 bases, leaving 14 bases between the germline ends. This CDR3 region has 13 residues. Here the CDR3 DNA reads TGTGCCAGCAGCTACGATGAGGCTTCGGAGCAGTACTTC. It yields the protein CASSYDEASEQYF.